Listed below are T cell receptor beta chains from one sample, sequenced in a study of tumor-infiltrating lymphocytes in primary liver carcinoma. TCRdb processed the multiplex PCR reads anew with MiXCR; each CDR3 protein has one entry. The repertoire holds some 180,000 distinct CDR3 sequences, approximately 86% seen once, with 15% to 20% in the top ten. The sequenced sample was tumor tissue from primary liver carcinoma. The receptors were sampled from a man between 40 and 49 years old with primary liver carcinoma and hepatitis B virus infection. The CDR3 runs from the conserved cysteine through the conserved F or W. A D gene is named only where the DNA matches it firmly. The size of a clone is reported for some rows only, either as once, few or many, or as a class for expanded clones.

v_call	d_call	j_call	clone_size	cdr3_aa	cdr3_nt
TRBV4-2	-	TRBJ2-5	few	CTSSQENGVGDRRETQYF	TGTACTAGCAGCCAAGAAAATGGTGTCGGGGACCGAAGGGAGACCCAGTACTTC
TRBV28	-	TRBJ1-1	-	CASSLMQANTEAFF	TGTGCCAGCAGTTTAATGCAGGCGAATACTGAGGCTTTCTTT
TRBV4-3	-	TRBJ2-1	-	CTISQGTNFDEQFF	TGCACCATCAGCCAAGGGACCAATTTCGACGAGCAGTTCTTC
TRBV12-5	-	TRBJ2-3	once	CASGLEQSSTDTQYF	TGTGCTAGTGGTTTGGAACAGAGTTCCACAGATACGCAGTATTTT
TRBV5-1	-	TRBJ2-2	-	CVSSERVSNTGELFF	TGCGTCAGCAGCGAGAGGGTCTCGAACACCGGGGAGCTGTTTTTT
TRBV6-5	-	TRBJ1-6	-	CASSSGTRARNSPFHF	TGTGCCAGCAGTTCCGGGACAAGGGCCCGGAATTCACCCTTCCACTTT
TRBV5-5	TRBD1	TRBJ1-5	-	CASNSGQTINSQPQHF	TGTGCCAGCAACTCGGGACAGACGATTAACAGTCAGCCCCAGCATTTT
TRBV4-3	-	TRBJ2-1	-	CANSQDRSGLHYEQLF	TGCGCCAACAGCCAAGATAGGAGCGGGTTACACTATGAGCAGTTATTC
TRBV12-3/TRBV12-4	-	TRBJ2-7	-	CASSLRLEETRSYEQYF	TGTGCCAGCAGTTTACGGCTAGAGGAGACCCGCTCCTACGAGCAGTACTTC
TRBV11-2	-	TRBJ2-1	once	CVSSLWGLNNEQFF	TGTGTCAGCAGCTTATGGGGGCTGAACAATGAGCAGTTCTTC
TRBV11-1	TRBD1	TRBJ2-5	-	CASSQGQGVIQGTQFF	TGTGCCAGCAGCCAAGGACAGGGGGTAATTCAAGGGACCCAGTTTTTC
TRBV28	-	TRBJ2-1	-	CTSSLIGAVGDAYNEQFF	TGTACCAGCAGCCTAATTGGAGCTGTTGGGGACGCCTACAATGAGCAGTTCTTC
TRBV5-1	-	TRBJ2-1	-	CASSLSGVTGHEQFF	TGCGCCAGTAGCTTGTCCGGGGTAACGGGCCATGAGCAGTTCTTC
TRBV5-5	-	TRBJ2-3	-	CASSLGYEDTQYF	TGTGCAAGCAGCTTAGGCTACGAAGATACGCAGTATTTT
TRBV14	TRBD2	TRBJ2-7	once	CASRRAGGSYEQYF	TGTGCCAGCCGCCGAGCGGGAGGGAGCTACGAGCAGTACTTC
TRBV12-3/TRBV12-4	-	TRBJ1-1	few	CASSLGLMNTEVFF	TGTGCCAGCAGTTTGGGGTTGATGAACACTGAAGTTTTCTTT
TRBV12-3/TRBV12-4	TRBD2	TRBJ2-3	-	CASSSPSSGRSTDTQYF	TGTGCTAGCAGTTCCCCAAGTAGCGGGAGAAGTACAGATACGCAGTATTTT
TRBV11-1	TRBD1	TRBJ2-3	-	CASRTPSADRGQRTDTQYF	TGCGCCAGCAGAACCCCCAGCGCGGACAGGGGCCAAAGGACGGATACGCAGTATTTT
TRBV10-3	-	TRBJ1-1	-	CAIRDGQGYAEAFF	TGTGCCATCAGGGACGGGCAGGGGTACGCTGAAGCTTTCTTT
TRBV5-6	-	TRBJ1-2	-	CASSPAKYGYTF	TGTGCCAGCAGCCCCGCTAAGTATGGCTATACCTTC
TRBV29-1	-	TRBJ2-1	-	CSVVGGKGGFYEQFF	TGCAGCGTTGTGGGAGGGAAAGGGGGCTTTTATGAGCAGTTCTTC
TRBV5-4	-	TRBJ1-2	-	CASSLDKGFYGYTF	TGTGCCAGCAGCTTGGACAAGGGTTTCTATGGCTACACTTTC
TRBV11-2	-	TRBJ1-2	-	CASTLYSVAHSRGYTF	TGTGCCAGCACCTTATATTCGGTAGCCCATTCTCGAGGCTACACCTTC